This TCR beta chain came from a study of shared clonotypes between healthy human individuals (dated by TCRdb to between 2020 and 2021). Broadly, across the study: The cohort included a few men and a couple of women between 18 and 49 years of age. For each donor, three plates each were used for CD4 naive and CD4 memory, two plates were used for CD8 naive, and one plate was used for CD8 memory. To estimate repertoire size and how much clonotypes are shared between individuals, the study performed deep sequencing of blood TCR repertoires from 4 to 6 healthy adults. Different laboratories and diverse techniques were used to prepare libraries and sequence TCR repertoires, to increase sequencing depth and limit assay-specific biases. Each donor's leukapheresis produced roughly between about 0.9 and 9.5 billion PBMCs. Findings and caveats that apply to the study as a whole: Sharing across a handful of donors was observed for approximately 4.6% of naive CD4, 3% to 3.5% of naive CD8, over 2% of memory CD4, and approximately 0.41% of memory CD8 clonotypes. Sampling was restricted to blood, and TCR repertoires in tissue are likely to differ from TCR repertoires in blood. Larger estimated clonotype richness was generally found for naive subsets than for memory subsets. Based on pairwise subsampling, the degree of clonotype sharing among donors was expected to be affected by sequencing depth. Clonotypes shared by all four sorted-subset donors showed higher generation probabilities than non-shared clonotypes. Even with the large sequencing depth, rarefaction of the sorted-subset datasets indicated that sequencing was incomplete. The small number of donors limited the genetic and exposure-history diversity represented.

Using the deep immunoSEQ assay, multiplex PCR amplified TCR CDR3 regions from genomic DNA. Extracted genomic DNA from each cell subset was spread evenly across all wells of several immunoSEQ 96-well plates, with each plate serving as a replicate. For sorted subsets, about 210 ng of genomic DNA, equivalent to 25,000 to 35,000 T cell genomes, went into each replicate PCR. The purified libraries were quantified using a Qubit 3.0 fluorometer, sized with a Bioanalyzer 2100, and then quantified again using the KAPA Library Quantification kit. Every immunoSEQ 96-well plate was sequenced on a separate single-read 150-cycle Illumina NextSeq 550 flow cell. Turning to the authors' computational methods: Because the immunoSEQ output included only junctional sequences and no quality scores, the filtering could not be the same as the filtering used for full-length reads. Sequences were annotated with PyIR, a Python wrapper for IgBLAST v1.9, using IMGT germline references to assign V/J genes and CDR3. Any read was removed if the V/J assignment was weak (E-value above 1e-6), the CDR3 was missing, or the read contained stop codons, out-of-frame junctions, or ambiguous translated residues. V3J clonotypes were defined as sequences sharing an identical inferred V gene, J gene, and CDR3 amino acid sequence. Percentage overlap between repertoires was calculated by dividing the number of shared unique clonotypes by the size of the smaller repertoire. Repertoire richness was assessed with RTK rarefaction, the Chao1 estimator, and Recon v2.1 estimates of unobserved clonotypes. OLGA was used to compute generation probabilities for all TCRbeta clonotypes that the gDNA method yielded from several donors. TCRdb limited this immuneACCESS table to in-frame rearrangements with V and J called. A share of clones is missing; checked studies link under half to unresolved V genes, and the rest is unexplained. The DNA was the basis for D and trimming; V, J and clone size are from that table. The sample yields hundreds of thousands of clones; about 95% were counted once. The ten largest clones take up approximately 0.11% of the sample.

For the CD8 naive samples, CD45RO-negative cells were positively selected for CCR7, yielding a CD45RA+CCR7+ population from which TemRA cells were excluded. The donors were healthy, HIV-negative adults with no recently reported acute infections or vaccinations. Every donor was a Caucasian adult living in Nashville, Tennessee, USA. Blood was obtained by leukapheresis, after which PBMCs were separated by Ficoll-Histopaque density gradient centrifugation and cryopreserved in liquid nitrogen vapor phase. Purity and quantity of every magnetically sorted T cell population were checked by analytical flow cytometry. From each sorted fraction, genomic DNA was isolated and quantified by UV absorbance on a Nanodrop 2000c. The V end loses 3 bases and the J end loses 5 bases, and a stretch of 11 bases separates them. Sequences SNHLY (CDR1) and FYNNEI (CDR2) are obtained from the germline V gene. The CDR3, from cysteine to phenylalanine, totals 13 residues. The only DNA kept is the CDR3, 39 bases in frame from the first base.

This clone is a singleton in its sample. What this receptor recognizes is not known. No quality values exist for individual bases; no much larger clone is one base distant. This TCR was recovered from a woman aged 25 to 39 in good health. Sequences were obtained from naive CD8+ T cells sorted from blood. This specimen's cell subset or site label, interpreted: CD45RA+CCR7+. The V and J segments used are TRBV2 and TRBJ2-7, with the D gene call left open. Here the CDR3 is given as CASSEGSGDEQYF. Read as DNA, the sequence is TGTGCCAGCAGTGAGGGGTCTGGGGACGAGCAGTACTTC.